This is a list of T cell receptor beta chains from one sample in a study of human T cells and chemical hapten exposure. TCRdb reprocessed the RACE reads via MiXCR and lists one record per CDR3 protein. The data show 150,000 to 200,000 distinct CDR3 sequences, around 30% seen once. The sequencing used whole blood, collected in connection with sensitization to the hapten diphenylcyclopropenone (DPC). These receptors all come from a young woman with alopecia areata. Some clones in this sample may be carry-over from other donors' samples. The CDR3 runs from the conserved cysteine through the conserved F or W. The D gene is left open where the match is weak. Size is omitted from some rows. Given values are once, few, many or a class for expanded clones.

clone size: .
V gene: TRBV14
CDR3 length: 15
D gene: .
J gene: TRBJ2-2
CDR3 protein: CASSQGYRRTGELFF
CDR3 DNA: TGTGCCAGCAGCCAAGGATACAGGCGAACCGGGGAGCTGTTTTTT

clone size: .
V gene: TRBV10-3
CDR3 length: 13
D gene: .
J gene: TRBJ2-1
CDR3 protein: CVISVGGSNEQFF
CDR3 DNA: TGTGTCATCAGTGTGGGGGGCTCCAATGAGCAGTTCTTC

clone size: .
V gene: TRBV4-3
CDR3 length: 13
D gene: .
J gene: TRBJ2-3
CDR3 protein: CASSQLLRDTQYF
CDR3 DNA: TGCGCCAGCAGCCAGTTACTCAGAGATACGCAGTATTTT

clone size: few
V gene: TRBV20-1
CDR3 length: 14
D gene: .
J gene: TRBJ2-1
CDR3 protein: CSARALAVTNEQFF
CDR3 DNA: TGCAGTGCTAGGGCTCTAGCAGTAACCAATGAGCAGTTCTTC

clone size: .
V gene: TRBV7-6
CDR3 length: 11
D gene: .
J gene: TRBJ2-7
CDR3 protein: CASSQSNEQYF
CDR3 DNA: TGTGCCAGCAGCCAATCCAATGAGCAGTACTTC

clone size: .
V gene: TRBV28
CDR3 length: 15
D gene: TRBD2
J gene: TRBJ2-7
CDR3 protein: CASSQEGRGSYEQYF
CDR3 DNA: TGTGCCAGCTCCCAAGAAGGGAGGGGCTCCTACGAGCAGTACTTC

clone size: once
V gene: TRBV20-1
CDR3 length: 18
D gene: TRBD2
J gene: TRBJ2-3
CDR3 protein: CSARDGGETSFFSDTQYF
CDR3 DNA: TGCAGTGCTAGAGATGGGGGAGAGACTAGCTTTTTCTCAGATACGCAGTATTTT

clone size: .
V gene: TRBV28
CDR3 length: 15
D gene: .
J gene: TRBJ1-6
CDR3 protein: CASTITGANNSPLHF
CDR3 DNA: TGTGCCAGCACCATCACCGGGGCGAATAATTCACCCCTCCACTTT

clone size: many
V gene: TRBV7-9
CDR3 length: 15
D gene: .
J gene: TRBJ2-2
CDR3 protein: CAIPGGGANTGELFF
CDR3 DNA: TGTGCCATCCCCGGGGGCGGGGCGAACACCGGGGAGCTGTTTTTT

clone size: many
V gene: TRBV29-1
CDR3 length: 13
D gene: .
J gene: TRBJ2-3
CDR3 protein: CSVEGGSTDTQYF
CDR3 DNA: TGCAGCGTTGAGGGGGGTAGCACAGATACGCAGTATTTT

clone size: many
V gene: TRBV9
CDR3 length: 14
D gene: .
J gene: TRBJ2-7
CDR3 protein: CASSGLANSYEQYF
CDR3 DNA: TGTGCCAGCAGCGGTCTGGCGAACTCCTACGAGCAGTACTTC

clone size: few
V gene: TRBV9
CDR3 length: 14
D gene: .
J gene: TRBJ2-3
CDR3 protein: CASSVDKETDTQYF
CDR3 DNA: TGTGCCAGCAGCGTAGATAAGGAAACAGATACGCAGTATTTT

clone size: .
V gene: TRBV6-1
CDR3 length: 15
D gene: .
J gene: TRBJ2-4
CDR3 protein: CASSVPRGGGNIQYF
CDR3 DNA: TGTGCCAGCAGCGTCCCCAGGGGCGGCGGAAACATTCAGTACTTC

clone size: .
V gene: TRBV11-2
CDR3 length: 14
D gene: .
J gene: TRBJ1-1
CDR3 protein: CASRFTRGRTEAFF
CDR3 DNA: TGTGCCAGCAGATTCACGCGGGGGCGGACTGAAGCTTTCTTT

clone size: few
V gene: TRBV10-3
CDR3 length: 12
D gene: .
J gene: TRBJ2-7
CDR3 protein: CATRARPYEQYF
CDR3 DNA: TGTGCCACCAGGGCTAGACCCTACGAGCAGTACTTC

clone size: few
V gene: TRBV20-1
CDR3 length: 14
D gene: .
J gene: TRBJ2-2
CDR3 protein: CSARNPGWGGELFF
CDR3 DNA: TGCAGTGCTAGAAACCCAGGGTGGGGCGGGGAGCTGTTTTTT

clone size: .
V gene: TRBV5-1
CDR3 length: 14
D gene: .
J gene: TRBJ1-1
CDR3 protein: CASSPEGGGTEAFF
CDR3 DNA: TGCGCCAGCAGCCCGGAGGGCGGAGGCACTGAAGCTTTCTTT

clone size: .
V gene: TRBV29-1
CDR3 length: 11
D gene: .
J gene: TRBJ2-7
CDR3 protein: CSVDDGYEQYF
CDR3 DNA: TGCAGCGTAGACGACGGCTACGAGCAGTACTTC

clone size: once
V gene: TRBV5-4
CDR3 length: 15
D gene: TRBD1
J gene: TRBJ2-5
CDR3 protein: CASSVQGEVGETQYF
CDR3 DNA: TGTGCCAGCAGCGTACAGGGGGAAGTAGGAGAGACCCAGTACTTC

clone size: few
V gene: TRBV9
CDR3 length: 17
D gene: TRBD2
J gene: TRBJ2-1
CDR3 protein: CASSGLTAGVAYNEQFF
CDR3 DNA: TGTGCCAGCAGCGGGCTTACAGCGGGAGTGGCCTACAATGAGCAGTTCTTC

clone size: .
V gene: TRBV6-5
CDR3 length: 15
D gene: .
J gene: TRBJ2-7
CDR3 protein: CASSQSGLQAYEQYF
CDR3 DNA: TGTGCCAGCAGCCAGTCGGGGCTTCAAGCCTACGAGCAGTACTTC

clone size: few
V gene: TRBV20-1
CDR3 length: 12
D gene: .
J gene: TRBJ1-1
CDR3 protein: CSASEAGTEAFF
CDR3 DNA: TGCAGTGCTAGTGAAGCAGGCACTGAAGCTTTCTTT

clone size: few
V gene: TRBV27
CDR3 length: 15
D gene: TRBD1
J gene: TRBJ2-5
CDR3 protein: CASSLSPQGSKTQYF
CDR3 DNA: TGTGCCAGCAGTTTATCGCCACAGGGGTCGAAGACCCAGTACTTC

clone size: .
V gene: TRBV7-2
CDR3 length: 15
D gene: .
J gene: TRBJ2-4
CDR3 protein: CASSLISGASDIQYF
CDR3 DNA: TGTGCCAGCAGCTTAATTTCGGGGGCCTCGGACATTCAGTACTTC

clone size: few
V gene: TRBV29-1
CDR3 length: 15
D gene: TRBD1
J gene: TRBJ2-2
CDR3 protein: CSVEKRDRGVGELFF
CDR3 DNA: TGCAGCGTTGAAAAGCGGGACAGGGGTGTCGGGGAGCTGTTTTTT

clone size: .
V gene: TRBV4-3
CDR3 length: 14
D gene: .
J gene: TRBJ2-2
CDR3 protein: CASSQDSWGGELFF
CDR3 DNA: TGCGCCAGCAGCCAAGACTCCTGGGGCGGGGAGCTGTTTTTT

clone size: .
V gene: TRBV7-9
CDR3 length: 15
D gene: .
J gene: TRBJ2-7
CDR3 protein: CASSPHPDSSYEQYF
CDR3 DNA: TGTGCCAGCAGCCCACACCCGGACAGCTCCTACGAGCAGTACTTC

clone size: few
V gene: TRBV7-2
CDR3 length: 15
D gene: TRBD2
J gene: TRBJ2-1
CDR3 protein: CASSPASGSYNEQFF
CDR3 DNA: TGTGCCAGCAGCCCGGCTAGCGGTTCTTACAATGAGCAGTTCTTC

clone size: .
V gene: TRBV5-1
CDR3 length: 15
D gene: .
J gene: TRBJ2-7
CDR3 protein: CASMAEGGQISEQYF
CDR3 DNA: TGCGCCAGCATGGCAGAGGGAGGACAGATATCCGAGCAGTACTTC

clone size: .
V gene: TRBV6-2/TRBV6-3
CDR3 length: 15
D gene: .
J gene: TRBJ2-2
CDR3 protein: CASSVQGLNTGELFF
CDR3 DNA: TGTGCCAGCAGTGTACAGGGACTGAACACCGGGGAGCTGTTTTTT

clone size: .
V gene: TRBV27
CDR3 length: 17
D gene: .
J gene: TRBJ1-1
CDR3 protein: CASSFYPYARRGAEAFF
CDR3 DNA: TGTGCCAGCAGTTTCTATCCCTATGCGCGTAGGGGGGCTGAAGCTTTCTTT

clone size: .
V gene: TRBV5-1
CDR3 length: 14
D gene: .
J gene: TRBJ2-3
CDR3 protein: CASRRQQSTDTQYF
CDR3 DNA: TGCGCCAGCAGAAGACAGCAAAGCACAGATACGCAGTATTTT

clone size: few
V gene: TRBV20-1
CDR3 length: 14
D gene: .
J gene: TRBJ1-5
CDR3 protein: CSARLQYSNQPQHF
CDR3 DNA: TGCAGTGCTAGGTTGCAGTATAGCAATCAGCCCCAGCATTTT

clone size: .
V gene: TRBV20-1
CDR3 length: 14
D gene: TRBD1
J gene: TRBJ2-7
CDR3 protein: CSASYDRDLHEQYF
CDR3 DNA: TGCAGTGCTAGCTATGACAGGGACCTCCACGAGCAGTACTTC

clone size: .
V gene: TRBV19
CDR3 length: 15
D gene: .
J gene: TRBJ2-3
CDR3 protein: CASSIDFGGTDTQYF
CDR3 DNA: TGTGCCAGTAGTATAGATTTCGGCGGCACAGATACGCAGTATTTT

clone size: .
V gene: TRBV4-3
CDR3 length: 16
D gene: .
J gene: TRBJ1-2
CDR3 protein: CASSQDMGAANYGYTF
CDR3 DNA: TGCGCCAGCAGCCAAGATATGGGTGCGGCCAACTATGGCTACACCTTC

clone size: few
V gene: TRBV12-3/TRBV12-4
CDR3 length: 11
D gene: .
J gene: TRBJ2-1
CDR3 protein: CASSSADEQFF
CDR3 DNA: TGTGCCAGCAGCTCTGCCGATGAGCAGTTCTTC

clone size: many
V gene: TRBV18
CDR3 length: 14
D gene: .
J gene: TRBJ2-7
CDR3 protein: CASSPRRDTYEQYF
CDR3 DNA: TGTGCCAGCTCACCAAGGCGGGACACCTACGAGCAGTACTTC

clone size: .
V gene: TRBV20-1
CDR3 length: 11
D gene: .
J gene: TRBJ2-7
CDR3 protein: CSAWDNYEQYF
CDR3 DNA: TGCAGTGCTTGGGACAACTACGAGCAGTACTTC

clone size: .
V gene: TRBV20-1
CDR3 length: 13
D gene: .
J gene: TRBJ1-2
CDR3 protein: CSAPFSKDYGYTF
CDR3 DNA: TGCAGTGCCCCTTTCAGCAAAGACTATGGCTACACCTTC

clone size: .
V gene: TRBV2
CDR3 length: 13
D gene: .
J gene: TRBJ2-1
CDR3 protein: CASILDLYNEQFF
CDR3 DNA: TGTGCCAGCATCTTGGACTTGTACAATGAGCAGTTCTTC

clone size: .
V gene: TRBV12-3/TRBV12-4
CDR3 length: 15
D gene: TRBD1
J gene: TRBJ2-3
CDR3 protein: CATTLQGAFTDTQYF
CDR3 DNA: TGTGCCACCACACTCCAGGGGGCCTTCACAGATACGCAGTATTTT

clone size: .
V gene: TRBV2
CDR3 length: 14
D gene: TRBD1
J gene: TRBJ1-6
CDR3 protein: CAILRDRVNSPLHF
CDR3 DNA: TGTGCCATCTTAAGGGACAGGGTGAATTCACCCCTCCACTTT

clone size: .
V gene: TRBV9
CDR3 length: 14
D gene: .
J gene: TRBJ2-2
CDR3 protein: CASSVEGLGGELFF
CDR3 DNA: TGTGCCAGCAGCGTAGAGGGCTTGGGCGGGGAGCTGTTTTTT

clone size: .
V gene: TRBV4-1
CDR3 length: 16
D gene: TRBD2
J gene: TRBJ2-3
CDR3 protein: CASSQDGGLAGDTQYF
CDR3 DNA: TGCGCCAGCAGCCAAGATGGCGGACTAGCCGGAGATACGCAGTATTTC

clone size: .
V gene: TRBV10-2
CDR3 length: 13
D gene: .
J gene: TRBJ2-7
CDR3 protein: CASSLGEFYEQYF
CDR3 DNA: TGCGCCAGCAGCCTGGGAGAATTCTACGAGCAGTACTTC

clone size: few
V gene: TRBV6-4
CDR3 length: 15
D gene: .
J gene: TRBJ1-1
CDR3 protein: CASRMEGLKDTEAFF
CDR3 DNA: TGTGCCAGCAGAATGGAGGGGCTGAAGGACACTGAAGCTTTCTTT

clone size: .
V gene: TRBV7-2
CDR3 length: 14
D gene: TRBD2
J gene: TRBJ2-3
CDR3 protein: CASSSTSGADTQYF
CDR3 DNA: TGTGCCAGCAGCTCGACTAGCGGCGCAGATACGCAGTATTTT